This T cell receptor beta chain was identified in a study of blood T cell repertoires in COVID-19. The wider study: Spain, Italy and the United States supplied samples that represented acute and convalescent COVID-19. PBMCs, B-cell-depleted T cells, or T cells were the source of the cDNA or gDNA that made up the material.

The sample holds one count of this clone. Methods used by the authors: Reference gene primer amplification yielded estimated nucleated cell counts. Using immunoSEQ multiplex PCR, the repertoire was profiled, and TCRdb retains in-frame clones only, with some absent. The V and J calls and clone size are taken from that table; D and trimming were inferred from the DNA. This sample yields 290,000 or so clones, of which roughly 85% are seen a single time; more than 4.5% belongs to the top ten. Germline V gives CDR1 MNHEY, CDR2 SVGEGT. The CDR3 extends over 12 amino acids. V lost 4 bases and J lost 1, with 5 bases in between.

The sequence came from a man aged 45-65 years with active or convalescent COVID-19. The sample was peripheral blood. The V and J genes are TRBV6-2 or TRBV6-3 and TRBJ2-7; D ambiguous. As DNA, the CDR3 is TGTGCCAGCAGTTTGCGGTCCTACGAGCAGTACTTC. Amino acid sequence: CASSLRSYEQYF.